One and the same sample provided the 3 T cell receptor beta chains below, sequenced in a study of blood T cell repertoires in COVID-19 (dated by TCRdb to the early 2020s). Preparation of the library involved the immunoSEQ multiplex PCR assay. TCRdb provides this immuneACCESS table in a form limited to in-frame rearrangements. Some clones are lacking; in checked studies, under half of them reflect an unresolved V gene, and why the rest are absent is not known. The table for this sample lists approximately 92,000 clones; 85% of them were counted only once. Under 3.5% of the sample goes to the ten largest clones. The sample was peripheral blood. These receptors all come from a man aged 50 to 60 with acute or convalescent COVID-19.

CDR3: CASTPRGGGETQYF. CDR3 bases: TGTGCCAGCACCCCCCGGGGGGGAGGGGAGACCCAGTACTTC. This chain links TRBV7-2 with TRBJ2-5; TRBD2 aligns across 8 bases. This CDR3 region has 14 residues. Germline V CDR1 and CDR2: SGHTA, FQGNSA. Trimming took 7 bases from V and 5 from J; bases not matched to a gene: 9. The full variable domain, in which reference TRBV7-2 and TRBJ2-5 provide the parts outside the CDR3, is GAGVSQSPSNKVTEKGKDVELRCDPISGHTALYWYRQSLGQGLEFLIYFQGNSAPDKSGLPSDRFSAERTGGSVSTLTIQRTQQEDSAVYLCASTPRGGGETQYFGPGTRLLVL.

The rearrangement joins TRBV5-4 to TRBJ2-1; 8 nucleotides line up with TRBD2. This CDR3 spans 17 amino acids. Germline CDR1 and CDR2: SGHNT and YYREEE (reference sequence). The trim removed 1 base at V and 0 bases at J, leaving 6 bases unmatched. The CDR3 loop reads CASSLIGGVASYNEQFF. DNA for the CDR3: TGTGCCAGCAGCTTGATCGGGGGGGTAGCCTCCTACAATGAGCAGTTCTTC. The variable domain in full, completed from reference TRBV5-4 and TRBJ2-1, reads ETGVTQSPTHLIKTRGQQVTLRCSSQSGHNTVSWYQQALGQGPQFIFQYYREEENGRGNFPPRFSGLQFPNYSSELNVNALELDDSALYLCASSLIGGVASYNEQFFGPGTRLTVL.

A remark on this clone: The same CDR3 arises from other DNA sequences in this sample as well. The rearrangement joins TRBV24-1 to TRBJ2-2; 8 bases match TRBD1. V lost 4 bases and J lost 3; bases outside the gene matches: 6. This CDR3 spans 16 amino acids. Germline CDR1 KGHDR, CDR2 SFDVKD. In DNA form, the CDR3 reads TGTGCCACCAGTGACCCCGGACAGGGCGACACCGGGGAGCTGTTTTTT. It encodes CATSDPGQGDTGELFF.